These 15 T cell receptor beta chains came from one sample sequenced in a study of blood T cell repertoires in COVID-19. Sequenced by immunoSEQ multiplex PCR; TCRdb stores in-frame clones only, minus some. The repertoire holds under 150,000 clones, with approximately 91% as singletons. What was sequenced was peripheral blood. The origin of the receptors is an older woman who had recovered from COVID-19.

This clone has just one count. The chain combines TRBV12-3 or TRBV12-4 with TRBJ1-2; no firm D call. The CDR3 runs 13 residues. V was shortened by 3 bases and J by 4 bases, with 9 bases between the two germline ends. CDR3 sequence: CASSLQATYGYTF. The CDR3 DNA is TGTGCCAGCAGTTTGCAGGCCACCTATGGCTACACCTTC.

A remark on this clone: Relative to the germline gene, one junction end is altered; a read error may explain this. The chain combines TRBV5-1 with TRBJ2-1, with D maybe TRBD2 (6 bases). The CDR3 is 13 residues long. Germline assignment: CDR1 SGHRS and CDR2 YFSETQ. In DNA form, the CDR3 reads TGCGCCAGCAGCTTGGACAACCGGGACTCCCGGGTCTTC. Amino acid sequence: CASSLDNRDSRVF.

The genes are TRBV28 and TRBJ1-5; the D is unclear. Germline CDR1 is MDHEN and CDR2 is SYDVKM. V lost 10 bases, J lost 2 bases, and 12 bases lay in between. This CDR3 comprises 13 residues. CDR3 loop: CATRGSGNQPQHF. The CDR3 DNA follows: TGTGCCACCCGAGGATCGGGCAATCAGCCCCAGCATTTT.

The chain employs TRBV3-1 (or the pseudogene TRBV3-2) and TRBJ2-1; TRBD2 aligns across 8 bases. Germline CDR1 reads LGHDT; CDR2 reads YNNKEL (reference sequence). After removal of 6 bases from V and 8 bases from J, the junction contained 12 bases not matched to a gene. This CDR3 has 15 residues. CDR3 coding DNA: TGTGCCAGCAGTTCCCCCCGGGGGGGCCCTTATGAGCAGTTCTTC. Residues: CASSSPRGGPYEQFF.

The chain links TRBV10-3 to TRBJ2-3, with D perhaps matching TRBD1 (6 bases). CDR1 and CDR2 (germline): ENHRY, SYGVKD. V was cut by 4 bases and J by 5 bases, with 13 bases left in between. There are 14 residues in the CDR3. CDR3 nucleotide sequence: TGTGCCATCAGTGGGGGGCCCCGAGGAGATACGCAGTATTTT. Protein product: CAISGGPRGDTQYF.

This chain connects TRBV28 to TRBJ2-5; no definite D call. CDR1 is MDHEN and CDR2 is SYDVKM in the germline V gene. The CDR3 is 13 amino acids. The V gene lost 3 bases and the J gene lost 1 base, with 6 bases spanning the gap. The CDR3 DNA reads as TGTGCCAGCAGTTTGAACAGCCAAGAGACCCAGTACTTC. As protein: CASSLNSQETQYF.

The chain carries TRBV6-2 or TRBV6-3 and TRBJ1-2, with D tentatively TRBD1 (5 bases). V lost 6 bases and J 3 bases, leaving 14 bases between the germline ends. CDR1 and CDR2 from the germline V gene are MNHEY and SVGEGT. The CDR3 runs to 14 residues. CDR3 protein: CASSRYRLDYGYTF. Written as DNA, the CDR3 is TGTGCCAGCAGCCGCTACAGGTTGGACTATGGCTACACCTTC.

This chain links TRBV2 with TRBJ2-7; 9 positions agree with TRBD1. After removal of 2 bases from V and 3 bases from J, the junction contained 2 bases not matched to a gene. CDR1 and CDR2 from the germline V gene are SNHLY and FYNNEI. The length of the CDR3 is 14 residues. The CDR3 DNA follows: TGTGCCAGCAGTGAAAGACAGGGGGGCTACGAGCAGTACTTC. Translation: CASSERQGGYEQYF.

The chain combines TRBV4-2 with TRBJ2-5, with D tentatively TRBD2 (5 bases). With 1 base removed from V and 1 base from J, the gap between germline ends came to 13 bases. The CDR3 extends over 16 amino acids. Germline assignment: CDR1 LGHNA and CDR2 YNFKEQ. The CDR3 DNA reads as TGTGCCAGCAGCCAAGCCCATGGGAGCGGCCAAGAGACCCAGTACTTC. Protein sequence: CASSQAHGSGQETQYF.

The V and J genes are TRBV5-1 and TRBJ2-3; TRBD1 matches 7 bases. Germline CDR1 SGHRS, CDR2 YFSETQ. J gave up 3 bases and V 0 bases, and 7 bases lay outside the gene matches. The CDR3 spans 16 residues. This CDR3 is CASSLAGQWGTDTQYF. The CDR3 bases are TGCGCCAGCAGCTTGGCGGGACAGTGGGGGACAGATACGCAGTATTTT. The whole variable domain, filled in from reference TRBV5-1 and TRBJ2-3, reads KAGVTQTPRYLIKTRGQQVTLSCSPISGHRSVSWYQQTPGQGLQFLFEYFSETQRNKGNFPGRFSGRQFSNSRSEMNVSTLELGDSALYLCASSLAGQWGTDTQYFGPGTRLTVL.

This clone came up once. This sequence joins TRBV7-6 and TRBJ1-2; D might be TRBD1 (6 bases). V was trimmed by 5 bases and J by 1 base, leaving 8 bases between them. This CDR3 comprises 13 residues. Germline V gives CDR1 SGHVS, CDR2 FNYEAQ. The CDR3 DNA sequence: TGTGCCAGCAGCCAACAGGGTAACTATGGCTACACCTTC. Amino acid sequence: CASSQQGNYGYTF.

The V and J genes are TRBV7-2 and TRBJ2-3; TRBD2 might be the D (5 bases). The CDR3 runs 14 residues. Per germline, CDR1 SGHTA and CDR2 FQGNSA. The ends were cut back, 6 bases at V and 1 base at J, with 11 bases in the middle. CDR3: CASRAQAGTDTQYF. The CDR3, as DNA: TGTGCCAGCAGGGCCCAAGCGGGCACAGATACGCAGTATTTT.

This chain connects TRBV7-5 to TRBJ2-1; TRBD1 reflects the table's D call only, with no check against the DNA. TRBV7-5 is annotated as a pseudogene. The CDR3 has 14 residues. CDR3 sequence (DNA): TGTGTCAGAATCCGTCAGGGGACCGACAATGAGCAGTTCTTC. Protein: CVRIRQGTDNEQFF.

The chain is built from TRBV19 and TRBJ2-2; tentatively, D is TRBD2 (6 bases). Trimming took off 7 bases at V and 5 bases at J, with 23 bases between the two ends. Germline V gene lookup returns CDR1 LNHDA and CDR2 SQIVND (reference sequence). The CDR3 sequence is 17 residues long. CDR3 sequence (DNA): TGTGCCAGTATTGGCGGAGGGCAGGCCTTAGGGACCGGGGAGCTGTTTTTT. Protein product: CASIGGGQALGTGELFF.

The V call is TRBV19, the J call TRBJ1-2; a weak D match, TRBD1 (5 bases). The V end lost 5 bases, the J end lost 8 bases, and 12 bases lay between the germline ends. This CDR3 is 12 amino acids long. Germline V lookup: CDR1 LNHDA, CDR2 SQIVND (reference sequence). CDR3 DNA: TGTGCCAGTAGTCCCCGGGGGGAAGGCTACACCTTC. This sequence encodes CASSPRGEGYTF.